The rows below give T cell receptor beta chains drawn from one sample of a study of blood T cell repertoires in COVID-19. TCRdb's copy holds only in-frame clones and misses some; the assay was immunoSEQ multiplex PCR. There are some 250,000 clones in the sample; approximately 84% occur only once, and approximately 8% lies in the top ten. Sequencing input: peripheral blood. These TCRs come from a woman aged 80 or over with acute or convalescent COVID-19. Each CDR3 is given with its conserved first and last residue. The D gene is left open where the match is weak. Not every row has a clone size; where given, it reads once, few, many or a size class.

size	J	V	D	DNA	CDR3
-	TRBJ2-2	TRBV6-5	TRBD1	TGTGCCAGCAGAGCCGGGACAGGGGCTAGGGAGCTGTTTTTT	CASRAGTGARELFF
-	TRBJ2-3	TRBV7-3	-	TGTGCCAGCAGCTTAACGTTGGAGGATACGCAGTATTTT	CASSLTLEDTQYF
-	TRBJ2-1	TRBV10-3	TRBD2	TGTGCCATCAGTGTCACTGCGCCTAGCGGGGAGAGGAATGAGCAGTTCTTC	CAISVTAPSGERNEQFF
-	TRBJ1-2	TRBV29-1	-	TGCAGCGTTGAAGGGAGCGGCCACTATGGCTACACCTTC	CSVEGSGHYGYTF
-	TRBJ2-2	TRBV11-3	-	TGTGCCAGCAGCGCAACAGGTTCCGACGGGGAGCTGTTTTTT	CASSATGSDGELFF
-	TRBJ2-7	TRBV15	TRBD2	TGTGCCACCAGCAGAGATCAGAGCGGGGGGGCCGTATCCTACGAGCAGTACTTC	CATSRDQSGGAVSYEQYF
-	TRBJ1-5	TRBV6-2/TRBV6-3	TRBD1	TGTGCCAGCAGTCCGACAGGGGACAATCAGCCCCAGCATTTT	CASSPTGDNQPQHF
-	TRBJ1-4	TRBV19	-	TGTGCGACCACCCTCCAGGGAGGTGAAAAACTGTTTTTT	CATTLQGGEKLFF
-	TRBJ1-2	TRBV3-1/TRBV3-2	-	TGTGCCAGCAGCCAAGCCAGTTTTAACTATGGCTACACCTTC	CASSQASFNYGYTF
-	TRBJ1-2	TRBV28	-	TGTGCCAGCAGTTCCGCTTCGGGACACCACTATGGCTACACCTTC	CASSSASGHHYGYTF
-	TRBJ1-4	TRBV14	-	TGTGCCAGCAGCCAAGACAGGGCTAATGAAAAACTGTTTTTT	CASSQDRANEKLFF
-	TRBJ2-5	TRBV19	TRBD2	TGTGCCAGTAGTACACGACTAGCGGGAGGTGAGGAGACCCAGTACTTC	CASSTRLAGGEETQYF
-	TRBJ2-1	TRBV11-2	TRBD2	TGTGCCAGCAGCTACACTAGCGGGGGGCCATACAATGAGCAGTTCTTC	CASSYTSGGPYNEQFF
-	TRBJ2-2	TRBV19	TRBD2	TGTGCCAGTAGCGGACTAGCGGACACCGGGGAGCTGTTTTTT	CASSGLADTGELFF
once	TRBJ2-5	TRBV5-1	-	TGCGCCAGCAGCTTGGCCAGCGGAGGCCAAGAGACCCAGTACTTC	CASSLASGGQETQYF
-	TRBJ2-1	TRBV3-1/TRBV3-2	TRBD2	TGTGCCAGCAGCCAGAAACTATCGGGACTAGCCTCAGAAAATGAGCAGTTCTTC	CASSQKLSGLASENEQFF
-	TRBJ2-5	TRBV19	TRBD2	TGTGCCAGTAGTACCCGGACTAGCGAAGAGACCCAGTACTTC	CASSTRTSEETQYF
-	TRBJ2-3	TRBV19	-	TGTGCCAGTAGTCTCACCGCTAGGCAGTCCACAGATACGCAGTATTTT	CASSLTARQSTDTQYF
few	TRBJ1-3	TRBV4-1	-	TGCGCCAGCAGCCCACAGGCTTCTACGCTCGCTGGAAACACCATATATTTT	CASSPQASTLAGNTIYF
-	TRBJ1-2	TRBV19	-	TGTGCCAGTAGTCCCTGGGGGGAAAGGAGCTATGGCTACACCTTC	CASSPWGERSYGYTF
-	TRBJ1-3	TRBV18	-	TGTGCCAGCTCGCCCGGAGTAGATGCTGGAAACACCATATATTTT	CASSPGVDAGNTIYF
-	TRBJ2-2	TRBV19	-	TGTGCCAGTAGTGTCTACGGCACCGGGGAGCTGTTTTTT	CASSVYGTGELFF
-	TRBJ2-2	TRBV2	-	TGTGCCAGCAGTGTGGGGCTCGGGGAGCTGTTTTTT	CASSVGLGELFF
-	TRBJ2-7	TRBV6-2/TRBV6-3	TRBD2	TGTGCCAGCAGTTACTTAGCGGGAGTGTCCGGCGAGCAGTACTTC	CASSYLAGVSGEQYF
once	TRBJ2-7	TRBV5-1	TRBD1	TGCGCCAGCAGCGTGGGACAGGGAGGTGGCGAGCAGTACTTC	CASSVGQGGGEQYF
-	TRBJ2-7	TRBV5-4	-	TGTGCCAGCAGCTTGGCGCGTAACGAGCAGTACTTC	CASSLARNEQYF
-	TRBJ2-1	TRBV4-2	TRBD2	TGTGCCAGCAGCCAAGGATACGGGGGGTCCAATGAGCAGTTCTTC	CASSQGYGGSNEQFF
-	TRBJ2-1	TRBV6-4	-	TGTGCCAGCAGTAGGGCGCCAGGGGGGACCAACAATGAGCAGTTCTTC	CASSRAPGGTNNEQFF
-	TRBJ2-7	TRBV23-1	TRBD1	TGCGCCAGCAGTCATCCCCAGGACAGGAGCTCCTACGAGCAGTACTTC	CASSHPQDRSSYEQYF
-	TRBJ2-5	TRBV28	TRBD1	TGTGCCAGCAGTTCTCCCACGACAGGGGAAGAGACCCAGTACTTC	CASSSPTTGEETQYF
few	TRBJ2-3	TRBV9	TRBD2	TGTGCCAGCAGCGTAGCTAGCGGGGCAAGCACAGATACGCAGTATTTT	CASSVASGASTDTQYF
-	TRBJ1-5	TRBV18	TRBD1	TGTGCCAGCTCACCACCGGGACAGGGGTTTTATAGCAATCAGCCCCAGCATTTT	CASSPPGQGFYSNQPQHF